This T cell receptor beta chain was profiled in a study of beta chain features in type 1 diabetes. Sequenced material consisted of expressed TCRB transcripts (all of the isolated RNA was reverse transcribed). This table comes from immunoSEQ multiplex PCR, and its TCRdb copy is limited to in-frame clones, with some not included. Of over 700,000 clones listed, 15% to 20% are singletons. This clone was counted between two and nine times. Looked up from germline, CDR1 is SGHTA and CDR2 is FQGNSA. J lost 2 bases, V lost 7 bases, and 9 bases had no gene match. This CDR3 region has 15 residues. The TCR originated in a woman under 30 in good health. The sequenced sample consisted of naive CD4+ T cells from blood. This chain joins TRBV7-2 and TRBJ2-5; 8 nucleotides agree with TRBD2. The chain's CDR3 is CASTAGGGAQETQYF. The CDR3 DNA is TGTGCCAGCACCGCGGGGGGCGGGGCACAAGAGACCCAGTACTTC.